A single sample is the source of the 11 T cell receptor beta chains below, sequenced in a study of radiotherapy plus CTLA-4 blockade in lung cancer. Sequencing used immunoSEQ multiplex PCR; TCRdb keeps in-frame clones, though not all of them. The table includes 20,000 to 30,000 clones, approximately 80% detected once. The sample consisted of peripheral blood, taken from a patient treated with radiotherapy plus ipilimumab. The receptors were sampled from a human donor with non-small cell lung cancer that progressed on radiotherapy plus ipilimumab.

The sample holds one count of this clone. The chain recombines TRBV4-1 with TRBJ1-1; the D is unclear. Looked up from germline, CDR1 is MGHRA and CDR2 is YSYEKL. The V end lost 0 bases, the J end lost 0 bases, and 11 bases lay between the germline ends. The CDR3 totals 16 residues. The CDR3 DNA reads as TGCGCCAGCAGCCAAGATCCTTACCAGATGAACACTGAAGCTTTCTTT. It specifies CASSQDPYQMNTEAFF.

The chain carries TRBV30 and TRBJ2-5; the match to TRBD2 covers 7 bases. Trimming removed 5 bases from V and 0 bases from J; junction bases left unmatched: 3. Germline-derived CDR1 and CDR2 are GTSNPN and SVGIG (reference sequence). There are 13 residues in the CDR3. The CDR3 protein is CAWAGGYQETQYF. The CDR3 DNA follows: TGTGCCTGGGCCGGGGGGTACCAAGAGACCCAGTACTTC.

The chain links TRBV5-1 to TRBJ2-7, with TRBD1 matching over 8 bases. The CDR3 covers 15 residues. CDR1 is SGHRS, CDR2 YFSETQ, per germline. Trimming cost V 2 bases and J 0 bases; bases outside gene matches: 4. The CDR3 loop reads CASSLSGQASYEQYF. In DNA form, the CDR3 reads TGCGCCAGCAGCTTATCGGGACAGGCCTCCTACGAGCAGTACTTC.

The chain joins TRBV5-1 to TRBJ2-7, with D possibly TRBD1 on 5 matching bases. Trimming removed 1 base from V and 2 bases from J, with 13 bases in between. Per germline, CDR1 SGHRS and CDR2 YFSETQ. The CDR3 is 15 amino acids. In DNA form, the CDR3 reads TGCGCCAGCAGCTTGACGATAGACAGCACCTACGAGCAGTACTTC. Amino acids: CASSLTIDSTYEQYF. Combining the CDR3 with reference TRBV5-1 and TRBJ2-7 gives the whole variable domain KAGVTQTPRYLIKTRGQQVTLSCSPISGHRSVSWYQQTPGQGLQFLFEYFSETQRNKGNFPGRFSGRQFSNSRSEMNVSTLELGDSALYLCASSLTIDSTYEQYFGPGTRLTVT.

The CDR3 bases are TGCGCCAGCAGCTTGGTGCCCCAGGGGGAAGCTGGAAACACCATATATTTT. Residues: CASSLVPQGEAGNTIYF. The chain links TRBV5-1 to TRBJ1-3; 7 nucleotides agree with TRBD1. CDR1 and CDR2 from the germline V gene are SGHRS and YFSETQ. This CDR3 spans 17 amino acids. Trimming removed 0 bases from V and 2 bases from J; junction bases left unmatched: 8.

The chain carries TRBV27 and TRBJ2-7; D unclear. V was cut by 3 bases and J by 3 bases, with 9 bases left in between. The CDR3 is 13 amino acids. The germline V gene has CDR1 MNHEY and CDR2 SMNVEV (reference sequence). The CDR3 spells CASSFFSGYEQYF. Here the CDR3 DNA reads TGTGCCAGCAGTTTTTTCTCCGGCTACGAGCAGTACTTC.

The gene calls are TRBV27 and TRBJ1-1; no definite D call. Between the trimmed V and J ends, which lost 6 bases and 3 bases, there was a span of 8 bases. CDR3 length: 12 amino acids. Germline values: CDR1 MNHEY, CDR2 SMNVEV (reference sequence). This CDR3 reads CASRAPDTEAFF. The CDR3 DNA reads TGTGCCAGCAGGGCCCCGGACACTGAAGCTTTCTTT.

This chain uses TRBV29-1 with TRBJ2-1; 7 nucleotides align to TRBD2. The V gene end was trimmed by 4 bases and the J gene end by 0 bases; junction bases not matched to a gene: 9. The CDR3 extends over 16 amino acids. Germline V lookup: CDR1 SQVTM, CDR2 ANQGSEA. The CDR3 region is CSVGGGISLSYNEQFF. As DNA, the CDR3 is TGCAGCGTTGGGGGGGGTATCTCCCTCTCCTACAATGAGCAGTTCTTC.

This chain uses TRBV7-9 with TRBJ1-2; the D is unclear. Trimming took 2 bases from V and 7 from J, leaving 11 bases between them. This CDR3 has 13 residues. Looked up from germline, CDR1 is SEHNR and CDR2 is FQNEAQ (reference sequence). DNA of the CDR3: TGTGCCAGCAGCTTAACCCAGGTGGCTGGCTACACCTTC. Its translation: CASSLTQVAGYTF. The complete variable domain, with remaining parts taken from reference TRBV7-9 and TRBJ1-2, reads DTGVSQNPRHKITKRGQNVTFRCDPISEHNRLYWYRQTLGQGPEFLTYFQNEAQLEKSRLLSDRFSAERPKGSFSTLEIQRTEQGDSAMYLCASSLTQVAGYTFGSGTRLTVV.

V and J are TRBV4-2 and TRBJ1-4, with D possibly matching TRBD1 (6 bases). The germline V gene has CDR1 LGHNA and CDR2 YNFKEQ. The CDR3 loop spans 14 amino acids. V lost 3 bases and J lost 7, with 12 bases in between. CDR3 amino acids: CASSHPGASEKLFF. CDR3 coding DNA: TGTGCCAGCAGCCACCCAGGGGCTAGTGAAAAACTGTTTTTT.

This rearrangement joins TRBV5-4 to TRBJ1-2; D not certain. CDR1 is SGHNT, CDR2 YYREEE, per germline (reference sequence). V gave up 3 bases and J gave up 6 bases, with 18 bases separating them. The CDR3 is 15 amino acids. The CDR3 DNA is TGTGCCAGCAGCTCCTATCGGCCCTTAGCTAATGGCTACACCTTC. This gives the protein CASSSYRPLANGYTF.